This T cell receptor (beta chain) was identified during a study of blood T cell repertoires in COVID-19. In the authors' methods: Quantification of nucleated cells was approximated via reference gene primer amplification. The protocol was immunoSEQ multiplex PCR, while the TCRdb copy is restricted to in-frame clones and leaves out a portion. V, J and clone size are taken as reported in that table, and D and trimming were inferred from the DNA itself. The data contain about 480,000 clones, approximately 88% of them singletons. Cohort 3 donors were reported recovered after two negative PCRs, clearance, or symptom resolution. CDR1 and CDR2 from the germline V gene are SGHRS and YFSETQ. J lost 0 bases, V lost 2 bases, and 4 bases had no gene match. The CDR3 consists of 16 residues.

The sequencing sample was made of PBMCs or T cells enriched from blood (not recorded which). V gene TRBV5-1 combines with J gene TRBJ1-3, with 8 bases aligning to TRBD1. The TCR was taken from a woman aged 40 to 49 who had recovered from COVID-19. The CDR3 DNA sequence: TGCGCCAGCAGCTTAGCAGGGGGCCGCTCTGGAAACACCATATATTTT. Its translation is CASSLAGGRSGNTIYF.